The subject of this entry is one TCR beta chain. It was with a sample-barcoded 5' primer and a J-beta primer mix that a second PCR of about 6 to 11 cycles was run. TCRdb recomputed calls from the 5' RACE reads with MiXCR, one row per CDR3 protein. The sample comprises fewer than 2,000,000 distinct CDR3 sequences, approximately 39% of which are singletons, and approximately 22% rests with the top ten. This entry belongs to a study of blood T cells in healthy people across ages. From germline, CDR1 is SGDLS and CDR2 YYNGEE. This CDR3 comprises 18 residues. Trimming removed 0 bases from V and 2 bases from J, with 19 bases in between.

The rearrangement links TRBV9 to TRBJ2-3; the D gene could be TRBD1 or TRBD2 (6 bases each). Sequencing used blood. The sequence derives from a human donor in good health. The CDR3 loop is CASSVAGVGGTNTDTQYF. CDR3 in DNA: TGTGCCAGCAGCGTAGCAGGGGTCGGGGGTACTAACACAGATACGCAGTATTTT.